This T cell receptor beta chain was sequenced during a study of blood T cells in healthy people across ages (dated by TCRdb to between 2014 and 2017). Describing the broader study: In model experiments, roughly one uniquely barcoded TCR beta cDNA molecule per two T cells was captured by template switching. To track age-related changes in TCR beta repertoire diversity, the study relied on deep sequencing normalized with unique cDNA molecular identifiers. Four age groups were formed from the donors: young (average around 15 years), middle-aged (approximately 40), aged (roughly 56) and long-lived (roughly 88). To avoid experimental bias, donors of different ages were spread randomly across the sequencing lanes. For two donors (one aged 18 to 30 and one aged 80 or older), the study analyzed two additional independent replicas of 1 million unique cDNA reads from the same blood draw.

What the research found in general, with its limitations: Total diversity estimates from one million sequenced T cells were considered lower bounds and underestimates. Bulk unsorted PBMC profiling prevented conclusive comparison of naive and antigen-experienced compartments. As age increased, observed TCR beta diversity per million T cells dropped in a roughly linear way, and a significant reduction was already evident by age 40. The percentage of naive T cells measured by flow cytometry correlated strongly with observed TCR beta diversity. Compared with the aged group, more naive CD4+ T cells, fewer expanded clones and increased TCR diversity were shown by the long-lived group, suggesting age selection. Because donor CMV infection status was unknown, age-related changes in expanded clonotypes were potentially confounded.

This clonotype was recorded a few times. What this receptor recognizes is not known. No quality values exist for individual bases; no much larger clone is one base distant. The roughly 39 donors, aged roughly 6 to 95 years, were systemically healthy Caucasian individuals from Russia. Each donor gave ten milliliters of peripheral blood, drawn into EDTA-treated Vacutainer tubes. Ficoll-Paque density-gradient centrifugation was used to isolate PBMCs, with at least 7 million obtained per sample. Total RNA, at least 6 micrograms per sample, was extracted from PBMCs with Trizol reagent. For every donor, an aliquot of PBMCs went through flow cytometry to measure the percentages of naive CD45RAhigh/CD27high T cells. The library came from 5' RACE. For sequencing, an Illumina HiSeq 2500 was employed. A second roughly 6 to 11 cycle PCR used a sample-barcoded 5' primer and a J-beta primer mix. A unique molecular identifier was introduced onto each TCR beta cDNA molecule by a template-switch 5' adaptor carrying 12 random nucleotides. Each sample yielded at least 2.5 million CDR3-containing paired-end reads. The Mint cDNA synthesis kit, primed by a TRBC-specific oligonucleotide, was used to synthesize first-strand cDNA from all RNA. After uracil-DNA glycosylase treatment, a first 18-cycle PCR used universal primers M1SS and BC2_uni_R on all cDNA. As for how the authors treated the data: Normalization of each sample was performed by random selection of 1 million high-quality reads, each carrying a distinct molecular identifier. Instead of being binned into consensus sequences, reads with shared molecular identifiers were discarded. CDR3 identification, clonotype clustering and error correction used MiTCR with a Q25 quality threshold and the strictest error-elimination algorithm. A nonparametric unseen species model with Euler transformation was used to estimate lower-bound total TCR beta diversity. TCRdb trimmed public reads at Q25 via fastp, called clones via MiXCR and kept in-frame beta chains. CDR3 protein sequences are deduplicated, and each keeps its most common genes and DNA. The V and J calls, along with clone size, are taken from TCRdb and not from the paper's own processing. This sample holds 700,000 to 1,000,000 distinct CDR3 sequences; approximately 44% were observed only once. The top ten hold roughly a fifth of the sample.

Source material: blood. The receptor comes from a man in his fifties or sixties in good health.

CDR3 protein: CASSYSKGHGSYEQYF. DNA sequence: TGTGCCAGCAGTTACTCGAAGGGACACGGCTCCTACGAGCAGTACTTC. This chain joins TRBV6-2 or TRBV6-3 to TRBJ2-7; TRBD1 is a weak D gene call, 6 bases matching. The CDR3 holds 16 amino acids from the cysteine to the phenylalanine. The sequence is cut down to CDR3 DNA, 48 bases in frame from base 1. CDR1 MNHEY and CDR2 SVGEGT were looked up in the germline V gene. The trim is 0 bases for V and 0 bases for J, with a gap of 12 bases between the germline ends.